The 8 T cell receptor beta chains below were found in one sample sequenced in a study of blood T cell repertoires in COVID-19 (dated by TCRdb to the early 2020s). Library method: the immunoSEQ multiplex PCR assay. The table comes from immuneACCESS by way of TCRdb, which keeps in-frame sequences with V and J called. Part of the clones is missing from these tables; in studies checked, under half for an unresolved V gene and the rest for unknown reasons. Present in this sample are 100,000 to 120,000 clones, around 76% of which were seen just once. The ten most abundant clones make up around 19% of the sample. The sequencing input was peripheral blood. All receptors come from a woman between 65 and 79 years old with acute or convalescent COVID-19.

This chain uses TRBV11-1 with TRBJ1-1; TRBD1 aligns across 9 bases. The CDR3 sequence is 14 residues long. CDR1 is SGHAT, CDR2 FQDESV, per germline (reference sequence). V shed 5 bases, J shed 6 bases, and the junction held 7 bases outside the gene matches. The CDR3 is CASSEGQGSAEAFF. As DNA, the CDR3 is TGTGCCAGCAGCGAGGGACAGGGTAGCGCTGAAGCTTTCTTT. The entire variable domain, with the rest obtained from reference TRBV11-1 and TRBJ1-1, is as follows: EAEVAQSPRYKITEKSQAVAFWCDPISGHATLYWYRQILGQGPELLVQFQDESVVDDSQLPKDRFSAERLKGVDSTLKIQPAELGDSAMYLCASSEGQGSAEAFFGQGTRLTVV.

The chain is built from TRBV6-4 and TRBJ2-3; D is perhaps TRBD2 (7 bases). This CDR3 has 16 amino acids. Germline CDR1 is MRHNA and CDR2 is SNTAGT. V lost 1 base and J lost 3, with 14 bases in between. CDR3 residues: CASSDYGGLGTDTQYF. CDR3 DNA sequence: TGTGCCAGCAGTGACTACGGGGGGCTAGGTACAGATACGCAGTATTTT.

J is TRBJ2-1 and V is TRBV9; D call uncertain. The CDR3 runs to 13 residues. V lost 0 bases and J lost 4, with 5 bases in between. The V gene's germline CDR1 is SGDLS and CDR2 YYNGEE. The CDR3 protein is CASSVDEYNEQFF. The CDR3 DNA reads TGTGCCAGCAGCGTAGACGAGTACAATGAGCAGTTCTTC.

V is TRBV6-2 or TRBV6-3 and J is TRBJ1-5; tentatively, D is TRBD1 (6 bases). The CDR3 is made up of 19 amino acids. The V and J ends lost 2 bases and 7 bases respectively, with 27 bases between them. Germline V gene data show CDR1 as MNHEY and CDR2 as SVGEGT. CDR3: CASSYDLSYLGGARQPQHF. CDR3 DNA sequence: TGTGCCAGCAGTTACGATTTATCGTATCTAGGGGGGGCACGCCAGCCCCAGCATTTT.

CDR3 nucleotides: TGCGCCAGCTTTAGGTCGCCGGGGCGGGACAACGTCCTGACTTTC. This gives the protein CASFRSPGRDNVLTF. This sequence joins TRBV5-1 and TRBJ2-6, with a possible D match to TRBD2 (6 bases). Germline V gene lookup returns CDR1 SGHRS and CDR2 YFSETQ. Trimming pared 7 bases from V and 9 bases from J, leaving 20 bases between. The CDR3 totals 15 residues.

The genes are TRBV3-1 (or the pseudogene TRBV3-2) and TRBJ1-5; no clear D gene. CDR1 and CDR2 from the germline V gene are LGHDT and YNNKEL (reference sequence). V was trimmed by 3 bases and J by 6 bases, leaving 6 bases between them. The CDR3 runs 12 residues. In nucleotides, the CDR3 is TGTGCCAGCAGCCAGGGGAGTCAGCCCCAGCATTTT. The encoded protein is CASSQGSQPQHF.

This rearrangement joins TRBV28 to TRBJ1-4; 9 bases are shared with TRBD1. CDR1 and CDR2 (germline): MDHEN, SYDVKM. This CDR3 comprises 15 residues. Trimming cost V 7 bases and J 4 bases; bases outside gene matches: 7. CDR3 protein: CASTARGQGNEKLFF. In DNA form, the CDR3 reads TGTGCCAGCACGGCCCGGGGACAGGGTAATGAAAAACTGTTTTTT. Supplemented by reference TRBV28 and TRBJ1-4, the full variable domain reads DVKVTQSSRYLVKRTGEKVFLECVQDMDHENMFWYRQDPGLGLRLIYFSYDVKMKEKGDIPEGYSVSREKKERFSLILESASTNQTSMYLCASTARGQGNEKLFFGSGTQLSVL.

The table lists this clone with a few counts. The gene calls are TRBV5-4 and TRBJ1-2; 8 bases are a match to TRBD1. J lost 3 bases, V lost 7 bases, and 5 bases had no gene match. The CDR3 contains 13 residues. CDR1 SGHNT and CDR2 YYREEE come from the germline V gene (reference sequence). The CDR3 protein is CASSDRGDYGYTF. CDR3 sequence (DNA): TGTGCCAGCTCCGACAGGGGCGACTATGGCTACACCTTC.